Reported below is one T cell receptor beta chain. Its antigen is undetermined. The PCR had 60 Vbeta and 13 Jbeta primers. Method: immunoSEQ multiplex PCR; TCRdb's copy keeps in-frame clones and lacks some. The table records some 200,000 clones, 80% to 85% of them present only once. This entry comes from a study of cytomegalovirus exposure and HLA in healthy donors. General study points: The study found most TCR sequences rare, yet found some public TCRs in many donors.

Sequencing was done on a sample of PBMCs. This TCR came from a woman in her late teens or twenties in good health and CMV-seronegative.

The DNA of the CDR3 is TGTGCCATCAGGAATACGGGACAGGGTAGAAACACCATATATTTT. Translation: CAIRNTGQGRNTIYF. V is TRBV10-3 and J is TRBJ1-3; 9 positions agree with TRBD1. V lost 6 bases, J lost 5 bases, and 8 bases stayed unmatched. This CDR3 is built from 15 residues. Germline V gene data show CDR1 as ENHRY and CDR2 as SYGVKD.